Presented here are 20 T cell receptor beta chains from one specimen sequenced in a study of blood T cell repertoires in COVID-19. Libraries were prepared by immunoSEQ multiplex PCR; TCRdb keeps only in-frame clonotypes and omits some of them. This sample has 100,000 to 150,000 clones, with around 90% found just once. Sequenced: peripheral blood. The origin of the receptors is a human donor in a cohort sampled during active COVID-19.

This rearrangement joins TRBV30 to TRBJ2-3, with 8 bases fitting TRBD1. Germline CDR1 GTSNPN, CDR2 SVGIG (reference sequence). The CDR3 totals 14 residues. The V gene end was trimmed by 4 bases and the J gene end by 5 bases; junction bases not matched to a gene: 8. The CDR3 DNA is TGTGCCTGGAATCCCAGGGGGCTGAGAGATACGCAGTATTTT. Translation gives CAWNPRGLRDTQYF.

The chain is built from TRBV7-2 and TRBJ2-1; 12 nucleotides agree with TRBD2. Germline CDR1 reads SGHTA; CDR2 reads FQGNSA. V lost 4 bases and J lost 6; bases outside the gene matches: 4. The CDR3 is 15 residues long. CDR3: CASSSGLAGFNEQFF. The CDR3 DNA is TGTGCCAGCAGCTCGGGACTAGCGGGTTTCAATGAGCAGTTCTTC.

This rearrangement joins TRBV6-5 to TRBJ2-5; 8 nucleotides match TRBD2. V was pared by 0 bases and J by 2 bases, with 2 bases of the junction left unmatched. The CDR3 length is 15 residues. In germline, CDR1 is MNHEY, CDR2 SVGAGI. The CDR3 here is CASSYSGGGQETQYF. The DNA for the CDR3 is TGTGCCAGCAGTTACTCAGGCGGGGGGCAAGAGACCCAGTACTTC.

The rearrangement joins TRBV7-9 to TRBJ2-7; D is undetermined. Germline CDR1 and CDR2: SEHNR and FQNEAQ (reference sequence). The V end was cut by 4 bases, the J end by 2 bases, with 3 bases between. CDR3 length: 11 amino acids. CDR3 sequence: CASSSTYEQYF. CDR3 nucleotide sequence: TGTGCCAGCAGCTCCACCTACGAGCAGTACTTC.

V usage is TRBV10-1 and J usage is TRBJ2-3, with TRBD2 identical over 12 bases. Germline-derived CDR1 and CDR2 are WNHNN and SYGVQD (reference sequence). The CDR3 spans 15 residues. The V gene end was trimmed by 5 bases and the J gene end by 5 bases; junction bases not matched to a gene: 5. CDR3 loop: CASSLLAGGVDTQYF. The DNA of the CDR3 is TGCGCCAGCAGTTTACTAGCGGGGGGTGTAGATACGCAGTATTTT.

The chain is built from TRBV6-2 or TRBV6-3 and TRBJ2-1, with 8 bases that match TRBD1. The CDR3 runs to 18 residues. The ends lost 6 bases at V and 0 bases at J; junction bases unmatched: 13. The germline V gene encodes CDR1 MNHEY and CDR2 SVGEGT. The CDR3 nucleotides are TGTGCCAGCAGCCCTCCTTTAGGACAGGGTAGCTCCTACAATGAGCAGTTCTTC. Translating gives CASSPPLGQGSSYNEQFF.

The rearrangement links TRBV2 to TRBJ2-7, with TRBD2 as a possible D gene (5 bases). Germline V gene lookup returns CDR1 SNHLY and CDR2 FYNNEI. The ends were cut back, 4 bases at V and 2 bases at J, with 9 bases in the middle. This CDR3 region has 13 residues. The CDR3 bases are TGTGCCAGCAGTGTGGAGGTCACCTACGAGCAGTACTTC. Its protein product is CASSVEVTYEQYF.

This chain joins TRBV6-5 and TRBJ2-7; 8 bases match TRBD2. The junction had 9 bases not matched to a gene; V was cut back by 5 bases and J by 3 bases. The CDR3 totals 15 residues. The germline V gene has CDR1 MNHEY and CDR2 SVGAGI. CDR3 DNA sequence: TGTGCCAGCAGTCCTCTCGCGGGAGGAGGCTACGAGCAGTACTTC. Protein product: CASSPLAGGGYEQYF.

This chain joins TRBV6-6 and TRBJ1-2, with a possible D match to TRBD1 (5 bases). The V end was cut by 4 bases, the J end by 4 bases, with 10 bases between. There are 13 residues in the CDR3. Looked up from germline, CDR1 is MNHNY and CDR2 is SVGAGI (reference sequence). CDR3 residues: CASSSSQVYGYTF. The CDR3 DNA reads as TGTGCCAGCAGTTCCTCACAGGTCTATGGCTACACCTTC.

The chain combines TRBV14 with TRBJ1-5; the D gene is possibly TRBD1 (5 bases). Germline V gene sequence: CDR1 SGHDN, CDR2 FVKESK. The CDR3 contains 13 residues. V was clipped by 4 bases and J by 9 bases, with 13 bases between them. The CDR3 here is CASSPFQGSPQHF. The CDR3 DNA reads as TGTGCCAGCAGCCCATTCCAGGGATCGCCCCAGCATTTT.

The rearrangement uses TRBV7-2 and TRBJ1-1; D ambiguous. V lost 3 bases to trimming and J lost 1 base, with 6 bases between them. Germline loops: CDR1 SGHTA, CDR2 FQGNSA. The CDR3 runs 13 residues. The CDR3 sequence is CASSLTQNTEAFF. CDR3 nucleotides: TGTGCCAGCAGCTTGACACAGAACACTGAAGCTTTCTTT.

The CDR3 nucleotides read TGTGCCAGCAGTTACTCCGCAGGGTGGAAAAACACTGAAGCTTTCTTT. As protein: CASSYSAGWKNTEAFF. The chain uses TRBV6-5 and TRBJ1-1, with D perhaps TRBD1 (5 bases). The CDR3 sequence is 16 residues long. Between the trimmed V and J ends, which lost 0 bases and 2 bases, there was a span of 13 bases. Germline CDR1 reads MNHEY; CDR2 reads SVGAGI.

Only a few counts were recorded for this clone. The rearrangement uses TRBV7-9 and TRBJ1-3; TRBD1 agrees at 9 bases. Germline V gene sequence: CDR1 SEHNR, CDR2 FQNEAQ (reference sequence). This CDR3 has 15 residues. Germline trimming cut 2 bases from V and 4 bases from J; bases unmatched to any gene: 3. The CDR3: CASSLHRGHGNTIYF. CDR3 nucleotide sequence: TGTGCCAGCAGCTTACACAGGGGGCACGGAAACACCATATATTTT. Based on the CDR3 plus reference TRBV7-9 and TRBJ1-3, the full variable domain is DTGVSQNPRHKITKRGQNVTFRCDPISEHNRLYWYRQTLGQGPEFLTYFQNEAQLEKSRLLSDRFSAERPKGSFSTLEIQRTEQGDSAMYLCASSLHRGHGNTIYFGEGSWLTVV.

The chain carries TRBV19 and TRBJ1-2; 9 bases agree with TRBD1. The V and J ends lost 5 bases and 5 bases, in that order; junction bases with no gene match: 3. The CDR3 consists of 13 residues. Germline CDR1 LNHDA, CDR2 SQIVND (reference sequence). The CDR3 DNA follows: TGTGCCAGTAGTGGGGACAGGGAGTATGGCTACACCTTC. Protein product: CASSGDREYGYTF.

The chain couples TRBV10-3 to TRBJ2-3; D may be TRBD1 (6 bases). From germline, CDR1 is ENHRY and CDR2 SYGVKD. The germline V and J ends were trimmed by 4 bases and 1 base, with 9 bases remaining between them. This CDR3 has 14 amino acids. The DNA of the CDR3 is TGTGCCATCAGTGGGGACACAGGCACAGATACGCAGTATTTT. It translates to CAISGDTGTDTQYF.

The chain is built from TRBV11-2 and TRBJ2-7; 7 bases line up with TRBD1. CDR1 is SGHAT and CDR2 is FQNNGV in the germline V gene. CDR3 length: 14 amino acids. Unmatched junction bases numbered 7, after V lost 5 bases and J lost 3 bases. CDR3: CASSKDRTIYEQYF. The CDR3 DNA follows: TGTGCCAGCAGCAAGGACAGGACAATCTACGAGCAGTACTTC.

This chain's CDR3 is CASSVVIAGAYNEQFF. CDR3 nucleotide sequence: TGTGCCAGCAGCGTAGTGATAGCGGGGGCCTACAATGAGCAGTTCTTC. The chain couples TRBV9 to TRBJ2-1, with TRBD2 identical over 9 bases. CDR3 size: 16 residues. Looked up from germline, CDR1 is SGDLS and CDR2 is YYNGEE. The trim removed 0 bases at V and 2 bases at J, leaving 3 bases unmatched.

The chain is built from TRBV4-2 and TRBJ1-2; D is ambiguous. V lost 0 bases and J 2 bases, leaving 13 bases between the germline ends. The CDR3 is 16 amino acids. Germline-derived CDR1 and CDR2 are LGHNA and YNFKEQ. The CDR3 region is CASSQDWRGTNYGYTF. The CDR3 nucleotides read TGTGCCAGCAGCCAAGATTGGCGGGGAACCAACTATGGCTACACCTTC.

In its sample, this clone was seen once. The V gene is TRBV11-2, the J gene TRBJ2-3, with TRBD1 matching over 12 bases. Per germline, CDR1 SGHAT and CDR2 FQNNGV. The V and J ends lost 2 bases and 6 bases, in that order; junction bases with no gene match: 6. CDR3 size: 16 residues. CDR3 sequence (DNA): TGTGCCAGCAGCTTAACGAGGGACAGGGGGCTGGATACGCAGTATTTT. This encodes CASSLTRDRGLDTQYF.

V gene TRBV6-5 combines with J gene TRBJ2-3; 7 bases line up with TRBD1. The CDR3 is 13 amino acids. Germline V lookup: CDR1 MNHEY, CDR2 SVGAGI. The junction had 8 bases not matched to a gene; V was cut back by 6 bases and J by 8 bases. CDR3 DNA: TGTGCCAGCAGCCCGACAGGGACCGGTACGCAGTATTTT. It codes for CASSPTGTGTQYF.